This entry describes one T cell receptor beta chain. The target antigen is unknown. TCRdb processed the 5' RACE reads anew with MiXCR; each CDR3 protein has one entry. The table has about 43,000 distinct CDR3 sequences, 29% seen once; the top ten hold 3.5% to 4.5%. Whole-study findings and limits: Tumor-infiltrating Treg TCR alpha and beta sequences overlapped most with tumor naive CD4+ T cells, then blood naive.

The V end was cut by 0 bases, the J end by 5 bases, with 10 bases between. Germline-derived CDR1 and CDR2 are SGHTA and FQGTGA. The CDR3 is made up of 14 amino acids. This TCR was sampled from a female donor with breast cancer. The chain recombines TRBV7-3 with TRBJ1-1; D is unresolved. Sequences were obtained from memory CD4+ T cells sorted from a lymph node. Subset here: memory CD4+ T cells, CD4+CD45RO+CD25-. The CDR3 DNA follows: TGTGCCAGCAGCTTAACAGGAGATGGAACTGAAGCTTTCTTT. Its translation: CASSLTGDGTEAFF.